This TCR beta chain was documented in a study of beta chain features in type 1 diabetes. Expressed TCRB transcripts were sequenced because the isolated RNA had all been reverse transcribed beforehand. Clones were read by immunoSEQ multiplex PCR, and TCRdb kept only the in-frame ones, dropping some. The profile shows around 160,000 clones, just over 8% of them singletons. Study-wide findings and caveats: TCRB CDR3 length was moderately but significantly reduced in all four CD4+ subsets of Type 1 diabetes patients. Any HLA type influence on TCRB rearrangement was left unresolved here.

Looked up from germline, CDR1 is MGHDK and CDR2 is SYGVNS. This CDR3 has 12 amino acids. On this clone itself: Antigen specificity is unknown. One end of the junction is discordant with germline, which a read error may explain.

The specimen was central memory CD4+ T cells from blood. The source of this sequence is a woman in her late teens or twenties with type 1 diabetes. The rearrangement joins TRBV25-1 to TRBJ2-7; TRBD1 matches 7 bases. The DNA for the CDR3 is TGTGCCAGCAGTGAAATTGACTTAGGACAGGACTTC. Translation: CASSEIDLGQDF.